This T cell receptor (beta chain) came from a study of OX40 agonist ivuxolimab in advanced cancers. Study as a whole: One hepatocellular carcinoma and a couple of cutaneous melanoma patients partially responded.

This clone was seen once. Its antigen is not identified. Data came from immunoSEQ multiplex PCR; TCRdb stores just in-frame clones and leaves some out. The sample yields roughly 35,000 clones, around 85% seen once. General study points: Mean expanded clone counts were higher in CD8+ than CD4+ T cells. By week 6 at 0.1 to 3.0 mg/kg, blood CD4+ and CD8+ T cells had expanded clonally.

Individuals having autoimmune disease history or systemic immunosuppression were not enrolled. The length of the CDR3 is 15 residues. Germline lookup yields CDR1 MDHEN and CDR2 SYDVKM. Trimming took off 6 bases at V and 4 bases at J, with 19 bases between the two ends. The sequence derives from an adult with an advanced solid tumor such as melanoma, head and neck, liver or kidney cancer. The chain employs TRBV28 and TRBJ2-7; tentatively, D is TRBD2 (7 bases). This specimen was CD4+ or CD8+ T cells sorted from blood, taken in a trial of the OX40 agonist ivuxolimab. The CDR3 protein is CASSPRGGARYEQYF. CDR3 nucleotide sequence: TGTGCCAGCAGCCCTAGGGGGGGGGCGAGGTACGAGCAGTACTTC.